A selection of T cell receptor beta chains follows, all from one sample in a study of Graves' ophthalmopathy and Graves' hyperthyroidism. TCRdb independently ran MiXCR on the multiplex PCR reads; one entry per CDR3 protein. The table has under 400,000 distinct CDR3 sequences, around a sixth seen once. Sequences were obtained from peripheral blood. These receptors came from an adult man with Graves' ophthalmopathy. CDR3s include the opening cysteine and the closing phenylalanine or tryptophan. A D gene is named only where the DNA matches it firmly. Clone size, where shown, is once, few, many, or a class for clones that have expanded.

CDR3 DNA	CDR3 protein	V gene	J gene	clone size	D gene
TGTGCCATCAGTTCACAGACTCCGGCTTCCTTT	CAISSQTPASF	TRBV12-3/TRBV12-4	TRBJ1-1	.	.
TGTGCCAGTAGTTGGGGACTAGCGGGACAAGAGACCCAGTACTTC	CASSWGLAGQETQYF	TRBV19	TRBJ2-5	many	TRBD2
TGTGCCAGCAGTTCCCGTGGTAGCGGGAGGAGAGAGACCCAGTACTTC	CASSSRGSGRRETQYF	TRBV6-5	TRBJ2-5	.	TRBD2
TGTGCCAGCGTTCCACAGGGGATGGCCAAAAACATTCAGTACTTC	CASVPQGMAKNIQYF	TRBV6-5	TRBJ2-4	.	TRBD1
TGTGCCAGCAGTCCCGGACTAGCGGGAGGGGCCGTGGAGACCCAGTACTTC	CASSPGLAGGAVETQYF	TRBV28	TRBJ2-5	.	TRBD2
TGCAGTGCTAGGGGGTGGGCTCAAGAGACCCAGTACTTC	CSARGWAQETQYF	TRBV20-1	TRBJ2-5	many	.
TGTGCCAGCAGCCAAAACCTGGGTCTGAACACTGAAGCTTTCTTT	CASSQNLGLNTEAFF	TRBV14	TRBJ1-1	many	.
TGTGCCAGCAGCCCAGCAGGGTTGGGGGACTATGGCTACACCTTC	CASSPAGLGDYGYTF	TRBV4-2	TRBJ1-2	many	.
TGTGCCAGCAGCTCCGGGCCCCCGGGACAGGGGGCGTGGGAGCAGTACTTC	CASSSGPPGQGAWEQYF	TRBV11-2	TRBJ2-7	many	TRBD1
TGTGCCACCTCGGGACAGCAAGAGACCCAGTACTTC	CATSGQQETQYF	TRBV24-1	TRBJ2-5	many	TRBD1
TGCAGTGCTATCGTAGCGGGACCTTACGAGCAGTACTTC	CSAIVAGPYEQYF	TRBV20-1	TRBJ2-7	many	TRBD2
TGTGCTAGTGGACCGGGGAACTTGAACACTGAAGCTTTCTTT	CASGPGNLNTEAFF	TRBV12-5	TRBJ1-1	many	.
TGTGCCTGGGGACTAACAGAGACCCAGTACTTC	CAWGLTETQYF	TRBV30	TRBJ2-5	many	.
TGTGCCAGCAGGGGTCGGGCGGGAGCTTTCTTT	CASRGRAGAFF	TRBV6-1	TRBJ1-1	.	.
TGCAGCGTAGGGGGCACCGGCTACGAGCAGTACTTC	CSVGGTGYEQYF	TRBV29-1	TRBJ2-7	.	TRBD1
TGTGCCAGTAGTAAAGGACAGTACGAGCAGTACTTC	CASSKGQYEQYF	TRBV19	TRBJ2-7	many	.
TGTGCCTGGAGACTCACCGGGACAGGGGGTACTGGGCAGTACTTC	CAWRLTGTGGTGQYF	TRBV30	TRBJ2-7	many	TRBD1
TGTGCCAGCAGTTTACCAGGCGATCCTTCCTACGAGCAGTACTTC	CASSLPGDPSYEQYF	TRBV28	TRBJ2-7	.	.
TGCGCCAGCAGCGGGACAGCGAATTCACCCCTCCACTTT	CASSGTANSPLHF	TRBV5-1	TRBJ1-6	many	TRBD1
TGTGCCATCGGCCCCCAGGGACTAGCGCACTCCTACGAGCAGTACTTC	CAIGPQGLAHSYEQYF	TRBV10-3	TRBJ2-7	many	TRBD2
TGTGCCAGCAGCTTGGGAGGGGCTCAAAACAGAGCTGAAGCTTTCTTT	CASSLGGAQNRAEAFF	TRBV5-6	TRBJ1-1	many	.
TGTGCCAGCAGTTACGGACAGACGGGACGTACTGAAGCTTTCTTT	CASSYGQTGRTEAFF	TRBV6-5	TRBJ1-1	many	.
TGTGCCAGCGGCTCAAGAGGGGGATATTATGGCTACACCTTC	CASGSRGGYYGYTF	TRBV6-2/TRBV6-3	TRBJ1-2	many	.
TGTGCCAGTAGTATCTCCTCCAACAGGGGTTGGGAGCAGTACTTC	CASSISSNRGWEQYF	TRBV19	TRBJ2-7	many	TRBD1
TGCGCCAGCAGCCAAGATGGTTTGGGACAGGACGAGCAGTACTTC	CASSQDGLGQDEQYF	TRBV4-3	TRBJ2-7	.	TRBD1